Shown below are 31 T cell receptor beta chains from a single sample sequenced in a study of tumor-infiltrating lymphocytes in primary liver carcinoma. Extraction of RNA together with DNA used about 17-31 mg of unsorted bulk tissue. Synthesis of TCR beta cDNA was carried out from around 540 ng total RNA with a constant-region primer. Three nested multiplex PCR rounds, a slightly modified ARM-PCR method, built the TCR beta libraries. It was with TRBV1-TRBV30 forward primers and a C-beta reverse primer that the first two PCR rounds were run, at roughly 10 cycles each. TCRdb called the multiplex PCR reads again in MiXCR, with one record for every CDR3 protein. Seen here are about 120,000 distinct CDR3 sequences, around 65% observed once, and the top ten hold over 8%. Sequences were obtained from tumor-adjacent normal liver tissue. The receptors here all came from a woman aged 55-69 years with primary liver carcinoma and hepatitis B virus infection.

In its sample, this clonotype was seen many times. The J gene is TRBJ2-1, the V gene TRBV5-4, with D tentatively TRBD2 (6 bases). The CDR3 consists of 15 residues. The germline CDR1 and CDR2 sequences are SGHNT and YYREEE (reference sequence). Trimming cost V 4 bases and J 4 bases, with 15 bases left between them. The CDR3 region is CASSLPGLIYNEQFF. In DNA, the CDR3 is TGTGCCAGCAGCCTACCGGGACTCATATACAATGAGCAGTTCTTC.

The sample holds a few counts of this clonotype. In this CDR3 the conserved last residue, phenylalanine or tryptophan, is missing, so a read error is likely. The chain is built from TRBV10-3 and TRBJ2-7; D uncertain. V lost 11 bases and J lost 4, with 15 bases in between. The CDR3 consists of 12 residues. Germline loops: CDR1 ENHRY, CDR2 SYGVKD. The chain's CDR3 is CAVASLTYEQYL. The CDR3 nucleotides read TGTGCCGTTGCGTCCCTTACTTACGAGCAGTACCTC.

Concerning this clonotype: At one of its ends the junction is not consistent with the germline gene, which may arise from a read error. The rearrangement uses TRBV4-2 and TRBJ2-1; tentatively, D is TRBD2 (6 bases). In germline, CDR1 is LGHNA, CDR2 YNFKEQ. The CDR3 has 17 residues. CDR3 in DNA: TGTGCCATCAGCCAAGAGGCCGGGAGCGTGTCCTACAATGAGCAGTTCTTC. Translating it yields CAISQEAGSVSYNEQFF.

The chain's CDR3 is CASSHVECEQFF. CDR3 bases: TGCGCCAGCAGCCATGTTGAGTGTGAGCAGTTCTTC. This chain connects TRBV4-1 to TRBJ2-1; unclear D gene. With 3 bases removed from V and 9 bases from J, the gap between germline ends came to 9 bases. Germline V lookup: CDR1 MGHRA, CDR2 YSYEKL. The CDR3 loop spans 12 amino acids.

Note on this clonotype: It may be a read error: a sequence one base away is much more abundant. The chain joins TRBV7-9 to TRBJ2-5; 11 nucleotides align to TRBD2. Trimming took 4 bases from V and 0 from J; bases not matched to a gene: 22. The CDR3 is 22 residues long. Per germline, CDR1 SEHNR and CDR2 FQNEAQ (reference sequence). The CDR3 here is CASSSKDGKVVLAGAYQETQYF. CDR3 nucleotide sequence: TGTGCCAGCAGCTCAAAGGACGGAAAAGTGGTACTAGCGGGAGCTTACCAAGAGACCCAGTACTTC.

As regards this clonotype: One junction end does not reproduce the germline sequence, and a read error may be involved. The J gene is TRBJ2-1, the V gene TRBV11-2, with D perhaps matching TRBD2 (7 bases). Looked up from germline, CDR1 is SGHAT and CDR2 is FQNNGV. The CDR3 length is 15 residues. DNA for the CDR3: TGCGCCGGCAGCTTAGAAGGGGGGGAGATCAATGAGCAGTTCTTC. Translating gives CAGSLEGGEINEQFF.

As concerns this clonotype: A much larger clone sits a single nucleotide away, making a read error possible. The V call is TRBV28, the J call TRBJ1-6; D unresolved. Germline V gives CDR1 MDHEN, CDR2 SYDVKM. The CDR3 has 13 amino acids. The CDR3 nucleotides read TGTGCCAGCAGTTTCGGTGATAATCCACCCCTCCACTTT. This sequence encodes CASSFGDNPPLHF.

Many counts were recorded for this clonotype. The rearrangement links TRBV10-3 to TRBJ1-1, with 7 bases that match TRBD1. This CDR3 comprises 16 residues. Germline trimming cut 2 bases from V and 4 bases from J; bases unmatched to any gene: 10. Germline V gives CDR1 ENHRY, CDR2 SYGVKD. For the CDR3, the DNA is TGTGCCATCAGTGAGGAGCTAGGGGGCGCGGGCACTGAAGCTTTCTTT. Its translation is CAISEELGGAGTEAFF.

The CDR3 region is CSVDDGTVARQYF. In DNA form, the CDR3 reads TGCAGCGTTGATGACGGAACAGTGGCCAGGCAGTACTTC. J is TRBJ2-7 and V is TRBV29-1; no clear D. The V end was cut by 3 bases, the J end by 9 bases, with 18 bases between. Germline V lookup: CDR1 SQVTM, CDR2 ANQGSEA. The CDR3 totals 13 residues.

As regards this clonotype: The germline gene is not matched at one end of the junction; a read error may be the cause. The J gene is TRBJ2-5, the V gene TRBV12-3 or TRBV12-4; D is perhaps TRBD1 (5 bases). The CDR3 has 14 amino acids. The CDR3 sequence: CAGSGHGHRETQYF. In DNA form, the CDR3 reads TGTGCCGGCAGTGGACATGGTCATAGAGAGACCCAGTACTTC.

The chain links TRBV2 to TRBJ1-4, with 7 nucleotides matching TRBD1. Germline lookup yields CDR1 SNHLY and CDR2 FYNNEI. V lost 3 bases to trimming and J lost 4 bases; unmatched junction nucleotides: 2. The CDR3 contains 14 residues. The CDR3 sequence is CASSEGQHNEKLFF. The DNA for the CDR3 is TGTGCCAGCAGTGAGGGACAGCATAATGAAAAACTGTTTTTT.

As regards this clonotype: This sequence may be a read error, since a much larger clone differs from it by one base. CDR3 region: CTISEPRVSTDTQYF. CDR3 bases: TGTACCATCAGTGAGCCCCGCGTTAGCACAGATACGCAGTATTTT. This sequence joins TRBV10-3 and TRBJ2-3; D is unclear. Germline CDR1 is ENHRY and CDR2 is SYGVKD. This CDR3 has 15 residues.

This sequence joins TRBV11-2 and TRBJ2-7, with D possibly being TRBD2 (6 bases). Germline V gene data show CDR1 as SGHAT and CDR2 as FQNNGV. The ends were cut back, 4 bases at V and 0 bases at J, with 19 bases in the middle. This CDR3 has 17 amino acids. The CDR3 sequence: CASSYRTGSVSSYEQYF. CDR3 nucleotide sequence: TGTGCCAGCAGCTACAGAACCGGGAGCGTCAGCTCCTACGAGCAGTACTTC.

Points on this clonotype: With a much larger clone just one base away, this may be a read error. The rearrangement joins TRBV6-1 to TRBJ2-1; D may correspond to TRBD1 or TRBD2 (5 bases each). From germline, CDR1 is MNHNS and CDR2 SASEGT. This CDR3 is 14 amino acids long. With 7 bases removed from V and 11 bases from J, the gap between germline ends came to 21 bases. CDR3 residues: CASTPYRGADKQFF. CDR3 nucleotide sequence: TGTGCCAGCACCCCCTACCGGGGCGCTGATAAGCAGTTCTTC.

Here the CDR3 DNA reads TGTGCCAGCAGCTTTGGAGCGGTTGTATCCTACAATGAGCAGTTCTTC. Its translation: CASSFGAVVSYNEQFF. This chain uses TRBV5-4 with TRBJ2-1, with a weak D call TRBD2 (5 bases). The CDR3 spans 16 residues. V was pared by 2 bases and J by 1 base, with 13 bases between. Germline V CDR1 and CDR2: SGHNT, YYREEE (reference sequence).

Within the sample, this clonotype is medium-sized. The J gene is TRBJ2-3, the V gene TRBV11-2; 8 bases agree with TRBD2. After removal of 5 bases from V and 0 bases from J, the junction contained 7 bases not matched to a gene. Germline V CDR1 and CDR2: SGHAT, FQNNGV. The CDR3 loop spans 16 amino acids. DNA for the CDR3: TGTGCCAGCAGCCAGGGACTAGTCCCTAGCACAGATACGCAGTATTTT. Translating gives CASSQGLVPSTDTQYF.

Worth noting for this clonotype: Germline is not matched at one junction end, which may reflect a read error. This chain connects TRBV29-1 to TRBJ2-1; 10 bases map to TRBD2. CDR3 length: 18 residues. Germline assignment: CDR1 SQVTM and CDR2 ANQGSEA. The CDR3 is CSAERGLARRVAYNEQFF. CDR3 sequence (DNA): TGCAGCGCCGAGAGGGGACTAGCGAGGAGAGTGGCCTATAATGAGCAGTTCTTC.

This clonotype has just one count. With a much larger clone just one base away, this may be a read error. V gene TRBV7-9 combines with J gene TRBJ2-7; TRBD1 matches at 12 bases. Germline values: CDR1 SEHNR, CDR2 FQNEAQ (reference sequence). The CDR3 spans 14 residues. CDR3 in DNA: TGTACCAGCAGCCCGGGACAGGGGGCATACGAGCAGTACTTC. It is translated as CTSSPGQGAYEQYF.

This chain links TRBV28 with TRBJ1-4; D unresolved. Germline CDR1 MDHEN, CDR2 SYDVKM. This CDR3 region has 16 residues. The germline V and J ends were trimmed by 11 bases and 5 bases, with 24 bases remaining between them. CDR3 protein: CASNEAATGENEKLFF. DNA for the CDR3: TGTGCCTCAAACGAGGCAGCTACTGGGGAAAATGAAAAACTGTTTTTT.

Many counts were recorded for this clonotype. V is TRBV6-1 and J is TRBJ2-1; no firm D call. V lost 8 bases to trimming and J lost 6 bases, with 11 bases between them. CDR1 and CDR2 (germline): MNHNS, SASEGT. The CDR3 has 12 residues. The CDR3 here is CASSTWGNEQFF. The CDR3 DNA reads as TGTGCCAGCTCGACCTGGGGCAATGAGCAGTTCTTC.

This clonotype was recorded at least ten times. The chain couples TRBV5-1 to TRBJ2-5; D is perhaps TRBD2 (5 bases). This CDR3 has 15 residues. The V and J ends lost 4 bases and 5 bases respectively, with 18 bases between them. In germline, CDR1 is SGHRS, CDR2 YFSETQ. The CDR3, as DNA: TGCGCCAGCAGCGGCCCTGAGGGAGTCAGGGAGACCCAGTACTTC. Translated: CASSGPEGVRETQYF.

With regard to this clonotype: Without the conserved terminal phenylalanine or tryptophan, this CDR3 likely stems from a read error. The J gene is TRBJ1-2, the V gene TRBV5-4; 10 positions agree with TRBD1. V shed 6 bases and J 7 bases; nucleotides not matched to a gene: 9. The CDR3 extends over 14 amino acids. Germline V gene sequence: CDR1 SGHNT, CDR2 YYREEE (reference sequence). The CDR3 bases are TGTGCCAGCAATCCAGTGGGGACAGGGGTTGGCTACACCATC. Its translation: CASNPVGTGVGYTI.

There are many counts of this clonotype. The rearrangement links TRBV6-1 to TRBJ2-5; D remains ambiguous. The CDR3 covers 14 residues. In germline, CDR1 is MNHNS, CDR2 SASEGT. V was trimmed by 2 bases and J by 0 bases, leaving 7 bases between them. This CDR3 is CASSEHGYQETQYF. CDR3 in DNA: TGTGCCAGCAGTGAACATGGGTACCAAGAGACCCAGTACTTC.

The V and J genes are TRBV11-2 and TRBJ2-3; possibly TRBD2 for D (7 bases). Per germline, CDR1 SGHAT and CDR2 FQNNGV. CDR3 size: 14 residues. The V and J ends lost 10 bases and 4 bases respectively, with 18 bases between them. The CDR3: CANSLDGGPDTQYF. DNA of the CDR3: TGTGCCAACAGTCTGGACGGGGGGCCAGATACGCAGTATTTT.

This clonotype was seen just once. A much larger clone is a single base away; this may be a read error. The chain recombines TRBV30 with TRBJ2-6, with D uncertain. The CDR3 covers 15 residues. CDR1 is GTSNPN, CDR2 SVGIG, per germline (reference sequence). Trimming stripped 0 bases from V and 0 bases from J, with 6 bases between. The CDR3, as DNA: TGTGCCTGGAGTGTCCATCTCTCTGGGGCCAACGTCCTGACTTTC. Protein product: CAWSVHLSGANVLTF.

Notes on this clonotype: A junction end diverges from the germline sequence, so it may reflect a read error. The chain is built from TRBV11-2 and TRBJ2-1; no clear D gene. Germline CDR1 and CDR2: SGHAT and FQNNGV. The CDR3 has 16 amino acids. CDR3 amino acids: CASSRLNPEVANVQLF. The CDR3 bases are TGTGCCAGCAGCCGATTAAACCCCGAGGTTGCCAATGTGCAGCTCTTC.

The chain recombines TRBV29-1 with TRBJ1-1; D perhaps matches TRBD1 (5 bases). Between the trimmed V and J ends, which lost 6 bases and 4 bases, there was a span of 15 bases. This CDR3 has 13 amino acids. CDR1 is SQVTM and CDR2 is ANQGSEA in the germline V gene. This CDR3 reads CSVLGVGITEAFF. CDR3 nucleotides: TGCAGCGTCCTAGGGGTAGGGATCACTGAAGCTTTCTTT.

Worth noting for this clonotype: An end of the junction does not agree with germline; a read error may underlie this. The chain recombines TRBV6-6 with TRBJ1-5, with D tentatively TRBD1 (5 bases). Germline V gene data show CDR1 as MNHNY and CDR2 as SVGAGI (reference sequence). The CDR3 length is 13 residues. CDR3: CASTDSDHQPQLF. The CDR3 DNA reads as TGTGCCAGCACCGACAGTGACCATCAGCCCCAGCTTTTT.

A note on this clonotype: In this CDR3 the conserved last residue, phenylalanine or tryptophan, is missing, so a read error is likely. The J gene is TRBJ1-5, the V gene TRBV5-8; D perhaps matches TRBD1 (6 bases). The CDR3 has 15 residues. Germline V gene data show CDR1 as SGHTS and CDR2 as YDEGEE. This CDR3 reads CDSSDRTVSNQPQHL. In DNA form, the CDR3 reads TGTGACAGCAGCGACAGGACCGTTAGCAATCAGCCCCAGCATTTG.

A remark on this clonotype: This may be a read error: a much more frequent sequence differs by one nucleotide. The rearrangement uses TRBV5-1 and TRBJ2-1; TRBD1 or TRBD2 may be the D gene (5 bases each). Germline-derived CDR1 and CDR2 are SGHRS and YFSETQ. The CDR3 consists of 13 residues. CDR3 loop: CASSSRVGEEQLF. CDR3 coding DNA: TGCGCCAGCAGCTCACGAGTGGGGGAAGAGCAGCTCTTC.

V and J are TRBV12-3 or TRBV12-4 and TRBJ1-1; D possibly corresponds to TRBD1 (6 bases). V was clipped by 7 bases and J by 5 bases, with 17 bases between them. The CDR3 has 14 amino acids. The CDR3: CASNISQGRTEAFF. CDR3 sequence (DNA): TGTGCCAGCAATATATCACAGGGTCGTACTGAAGCTTTCTTT.